This T cell receptor beta chain was sequenced during a study of T cell responses to AZD1222 COVID-19 vaccine. As for this clone: Its target is not known.

The CDR3 runs to 16 residues. The V end was cut by 0 bases, the J end by 0 bases, with 10 bases between. Germline values: CDR1 SGDLS, CDR2 YYNGEE. Findings and caveats of the study: Among the donors, most were white British and more were female, and clonal diversity was possibly underestimated.

Here immunoSEQ multiplex PCR was the method, and the copy in TCRdb shows in-frame clones only, minus some. In the table there are around 100,000 clones, 87% of which are singletons. The TCR sequence derives from an adult in good health. The sequencing used peripheral blood, collected on day 0 of AZD1222 vaccination. The genes are TRBV9 and TRBJ1-3; D is possibly TRBD1 (5 bases). DNA for the CDR3: TGTGCCAGCAGCGTAGGGGACCGCCGCTCTGGAAACACCATATATTTT. Translating it yields CASSVGDRRSGNTIYF.